This T cell receptor (beta chain) was obtained from a study of T cells in Graves' hyperthyroidism and ophthalmopathy. The CDR3 length is 15 residues. Germline V gives CDR1 LNHDA, CDR2 SQIVND (reference sequence). V shed 5 bases and J 3 bases; nucleotides not matched to a gene: 10. Patients aged 18 to 65 with hyperthyroidism were newly diagnosed, with duration under 2 months. Patients having uncontrolled infection, another autoimmune disease, pregnancy or lactation were not included. There were TCR beta CDR3 regions amplified from RNA transcripts. First-round RT-PCR targeting the TCR CDR3 was performed with the HTBI primer set. TCRdb analysed the multiplex PCR reads with MiXCR anew, one entry per CDR3 protein. This table has fewer than 900,000 distinct CDR3 sequences, approximately 16% appearing once.

The V call is TRBV19, the J call TRBJ2-7; 7 bases are a match to TRBD2. This TCR came from a man younger than 35 with Graves' hyperthyroidism. Sequencing input: blood. The CDR3 reads CASSGASGKGYEQYF. CDR3 bases: TGTGCCAGTAGTGGAGCCAGCGGGAAGGGCTACGAGCAGTACTTC.